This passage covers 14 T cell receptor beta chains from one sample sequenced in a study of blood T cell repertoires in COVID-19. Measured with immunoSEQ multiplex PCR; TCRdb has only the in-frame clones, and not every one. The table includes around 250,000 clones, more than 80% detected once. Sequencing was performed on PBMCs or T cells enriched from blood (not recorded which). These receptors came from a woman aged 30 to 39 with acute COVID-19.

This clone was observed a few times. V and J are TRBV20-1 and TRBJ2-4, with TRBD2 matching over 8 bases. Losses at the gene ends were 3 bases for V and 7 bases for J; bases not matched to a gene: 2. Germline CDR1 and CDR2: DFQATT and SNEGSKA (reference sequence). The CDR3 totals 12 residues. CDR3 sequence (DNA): TGCAGTGCTAGTCGGGGGGGCAACATTCAGTACTTC. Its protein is CSASRGGNIQYF.

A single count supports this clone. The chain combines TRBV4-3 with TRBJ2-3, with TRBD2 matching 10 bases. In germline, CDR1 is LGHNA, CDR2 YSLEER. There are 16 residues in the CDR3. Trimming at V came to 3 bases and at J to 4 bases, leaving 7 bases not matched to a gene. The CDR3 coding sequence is TGCGCCAGCAGCCATAGACTAGCGGGTGAGCCAGATACGCAGTATTTT. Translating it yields CASSHRLAGEPDTQYF.

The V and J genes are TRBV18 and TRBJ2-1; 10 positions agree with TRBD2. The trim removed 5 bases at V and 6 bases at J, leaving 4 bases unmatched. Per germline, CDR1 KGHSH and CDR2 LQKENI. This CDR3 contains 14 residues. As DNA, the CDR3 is TGTGCCAGCTCAGCGGGACTAGCGAGCAATGAGCAGTTCTTC. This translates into CASSAGLASNEQFF.

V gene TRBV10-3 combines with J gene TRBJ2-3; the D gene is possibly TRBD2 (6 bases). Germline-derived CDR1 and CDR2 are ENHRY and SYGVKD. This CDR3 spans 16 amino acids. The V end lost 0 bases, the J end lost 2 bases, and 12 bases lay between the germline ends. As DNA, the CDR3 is TGTGCCATCAGTGAGTCGGGAAGGCGGGACACAGATACGCAGTATTTT. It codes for CAISESGRRDTDTQYF.

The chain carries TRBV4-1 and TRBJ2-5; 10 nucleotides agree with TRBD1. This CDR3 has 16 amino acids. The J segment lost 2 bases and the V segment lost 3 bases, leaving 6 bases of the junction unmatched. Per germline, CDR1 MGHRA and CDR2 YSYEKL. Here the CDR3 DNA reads TGCGCCAGCAGCCAGCCCCGGGACAGGGGACAAGAGACCCAGTACTTC. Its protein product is CASSQPRDRGQETQYF.

The CDR3 sequence: CASSLEASGYYNEQFF. CDR3 nucleotides: TGTGCCAGCAGCTTAGAAGCTAGCGGGTACTACAATGAGCAGTTCTTC. The chain carries TRBV11-2 and TRBJ2-1, with 8 nucleotides matching TRBD2. Germline CDR1 is SGHAT and CDR2 is FQNNGV. V lost 0 bases to trimming and J lost 3 bases; unmatched junction nucleotides: 4. CDR3 size: 16 residues. The variable domain in full, with the rest retrieved from reference TRBV11-2 and TRBJ2-1, is EAGVAQSPRYKIIEKRQSVAFWCNPISGHATLYWYQQILGQGPKLLIQFQNNGVVDDSQLPKDRFSAERLKGVDSTLKIQPAKLEDSAVYLCASSLEASGYYNEQFFGPGTRLTVL.

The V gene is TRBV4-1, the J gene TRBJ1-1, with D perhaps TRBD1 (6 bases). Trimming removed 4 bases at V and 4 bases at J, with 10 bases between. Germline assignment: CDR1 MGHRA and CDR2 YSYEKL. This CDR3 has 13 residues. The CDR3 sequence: CASSRPGVTEAFF. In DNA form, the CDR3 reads TGCGCCAGCAGCCGCCCAGGGGTCACTGAAGCTTTCTTT.

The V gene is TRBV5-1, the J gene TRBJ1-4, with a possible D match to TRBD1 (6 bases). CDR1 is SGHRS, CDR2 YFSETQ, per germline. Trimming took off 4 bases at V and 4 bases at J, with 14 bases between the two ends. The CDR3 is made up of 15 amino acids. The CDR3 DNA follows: TGCGCCAGCAGCGTGGACAGAACAAGTAATGAAAAACTGTTTTTT. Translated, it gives CASSVDRTSNEKLFF.

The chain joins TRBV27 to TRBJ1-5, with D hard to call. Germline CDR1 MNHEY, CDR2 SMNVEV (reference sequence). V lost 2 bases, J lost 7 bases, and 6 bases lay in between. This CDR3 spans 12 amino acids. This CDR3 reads CASSLRGQPQHF. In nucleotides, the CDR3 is TGTGCCAGCAGTTTACGGGGACAGCCCCAGCATTTT.

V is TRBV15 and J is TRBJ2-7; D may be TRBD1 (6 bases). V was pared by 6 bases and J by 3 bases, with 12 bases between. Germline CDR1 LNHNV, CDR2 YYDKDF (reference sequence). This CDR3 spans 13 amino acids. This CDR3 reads CATSRQANYEQYF. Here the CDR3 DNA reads TGTGCCACCAGTCGACAGGCAAACTACGAGCAGTACTTC.

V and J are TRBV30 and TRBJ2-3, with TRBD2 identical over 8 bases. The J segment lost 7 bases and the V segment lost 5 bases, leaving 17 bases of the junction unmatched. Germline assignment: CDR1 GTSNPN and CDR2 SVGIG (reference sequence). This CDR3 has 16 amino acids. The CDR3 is CAWGPLVGRGENTQYF. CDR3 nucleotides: TGTGCCTGGGGTCCTCTGGTGGGGCGGGGGGAAAATACGCAGTATTTT.

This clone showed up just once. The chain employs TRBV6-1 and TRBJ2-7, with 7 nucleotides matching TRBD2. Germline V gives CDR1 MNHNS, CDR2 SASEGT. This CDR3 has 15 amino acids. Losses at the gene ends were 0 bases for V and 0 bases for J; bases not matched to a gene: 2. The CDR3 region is CASSEAASGSYEQYF. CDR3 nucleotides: TGTGCCAGCAGTGAAGCCGCTAGCGGCTCCTACGAGCAGTACTTC.

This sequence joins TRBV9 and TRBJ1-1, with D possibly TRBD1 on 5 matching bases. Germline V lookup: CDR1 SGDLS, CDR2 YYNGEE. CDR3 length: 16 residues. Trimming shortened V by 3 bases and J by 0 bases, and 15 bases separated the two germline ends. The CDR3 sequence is CASSATASMMNTEAFF. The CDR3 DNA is TGTGCCAGCAGCGCGACAGCGTCTATGATGAACACTGAAGCTTTCTTT.

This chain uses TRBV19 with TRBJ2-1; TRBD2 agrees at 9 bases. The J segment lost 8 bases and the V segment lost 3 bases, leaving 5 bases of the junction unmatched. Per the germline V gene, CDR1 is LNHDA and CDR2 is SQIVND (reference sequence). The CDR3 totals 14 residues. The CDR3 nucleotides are TGTGCCAGTAGTATCTTTAGCGGGAGCGATGAGCAGTTCTTC. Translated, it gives CASSIFSGSDEQFF.